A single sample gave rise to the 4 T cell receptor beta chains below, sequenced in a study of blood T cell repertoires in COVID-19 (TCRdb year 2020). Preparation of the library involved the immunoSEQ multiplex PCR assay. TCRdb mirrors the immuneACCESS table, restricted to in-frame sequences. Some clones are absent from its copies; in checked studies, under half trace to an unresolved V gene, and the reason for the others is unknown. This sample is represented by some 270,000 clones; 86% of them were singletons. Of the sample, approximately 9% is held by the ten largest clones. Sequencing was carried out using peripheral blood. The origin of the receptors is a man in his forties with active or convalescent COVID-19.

For the CDR3, the DNA is TGTGCCAGCAGCCCTCGACTAGATGCAGATACGCAGTATTTT. This encodes CASSPRLDADTQYF. The chain employs TRBV9 and TRBJ2-3; possible D gene TRBD2, 6 bases. Trimming took off 4 bases at V and 4 bases at J, with 13 bases between the two ends. The CDR3 spans 14 residues. Germline CDR1 and CDR2: SGDLS and YYNGEE.

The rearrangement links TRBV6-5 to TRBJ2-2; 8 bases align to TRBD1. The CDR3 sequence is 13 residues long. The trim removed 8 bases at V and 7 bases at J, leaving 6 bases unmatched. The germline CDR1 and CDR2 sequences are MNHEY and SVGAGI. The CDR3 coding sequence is TGTGCCAGCCACAGGGGGTACGGCGGGGAGCTGTTTTTT. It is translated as CASHRGYGGELFF.

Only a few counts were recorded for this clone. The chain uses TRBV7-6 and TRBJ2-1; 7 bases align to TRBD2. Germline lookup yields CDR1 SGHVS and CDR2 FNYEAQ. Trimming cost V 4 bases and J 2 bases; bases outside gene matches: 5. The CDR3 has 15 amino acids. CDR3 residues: CASSSEGTTYNEQFF. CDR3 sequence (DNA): TGTGCCAGCAGCTCCGAGGGGACTACCTACAATGAGCAGTTCTTC.

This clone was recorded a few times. CDR3 sequence: CASMPGAGGNTIYF. CDR3 nucleotides: TGTGCCAGTATGCCGGGAGCGGGAGGAAACACCATATATTTT. This sequence joins TRBV19 and TRBJ1-3; D is undetermined. The ends were cut back, 7 bases at V and 4 bases at J, with 14 bases in the middle. The CDR3 loop spans 14 amino acids. CDR1 LNHDA and CDR2 SQIVND come from the germline V gene (reference sequence).